This T cell receptor beta chain was sequenced during a study of T-cell reconstitution after alpha-beta-depleted transplantation in children. During its preparation, the TCRbeta library received unique molecular identifiers. TCRdb called the PCR reads again in MiXCR, with one record for every CDR3 protein. The sample lists 170,000 or so distinct CDR3 sequences, 6.5% to 7.5% occurring once. The table lists this clonotype with many counts. With V trimmed by 6 bases and J by 1 base, 11 bases remained unmatched. CDR3 size: 16 residues. The source material was PBMCs from the stem cell graft donor, sampled from the stem cell graft. J is TRBJ1-2 and V is TRBV12-3 or TRBV12-4; 7 bases agree with TRBD1. This receptor was obtained from a human donor who donated a stem cell graft to a child with Wiskott-Aldrich syndrome. The CDR3 region has the DNA TGTGCCAGCAGCTCCCGCGACAGGGTCCATAACTATGGCTACACCTTC. It yields the protein CASSSRDRVHNYGYTF.